The 26 T cell receptor beta chains below come from one sample, sequenced in a study of shared clonotypes between healthy human individuals. The method was immunoSEQ multiplex PCR; TCRdb's version includes in-frame clones alone and lacks a portion of them. The data show some 2.1 million clones, with 85% to 95% seen just once and 0.1% to 0.15% held by the top ten. Specimen: naive CD4+ T cells sorted from blood. Subset meaning: CD45RA+ positively selected. Receptors were obtained from a man aged 18-30 years in good health.

A word on this clone: Other DNA sequences of this sample code for an identical CDR3. J is TRBJ1-3 and V is TRBV9; weak D call: TRBD1 (6 bases). CDR3 length: 15 amino acids. Looked up from germline, CDR1 is SGDLS and CDR2 is YYNGEE. Trimming left V 4 bases short and J 0 bases short, with 11 bases between. The CDR3 DNA reads as TGTGCCAGCAGCCCCGGGGGCATCTCTGGAAACACCATATATTTT. This codes for CASSPGGISGNTIYF.

To note about this clone: The same CDR3 also results from other DNA sequences found in this sample. The genes are TRBV10-3 and TRBJ1-4; 10 nucleotides agree with TRBD1. Germline V gene lookup returns CDR1 ENHRY and CDR2 SYGVKD. The CDR3 extends over 14 amino acids. V trimming: 4 bases; J trimming: 5 bases; junction bases outside the gene matches: 1. The CDR3: CAISAGQGNEKLFF. The CDR3 coding sequence is TGTGCCATCAGTGCGGGACAGGGGAATGAAAAACTGTTTTTT.

The chain couples TRBV6-4 to TRBJ2-2; D uncertain. This CDR3 is 14 amino acids long. Germline CDR1 reads MRHNA; CDR2 reads SNTAGT. V was trimmed by 6 bases and J by 0 bases, leaving 8 bases between them. CDR3 protein: CASRRVSNTGELFF. The CDR3, as DNA: TGTGCCAGCAGACGGGTCTCGAACACCGGGGAGCTGTTTTTT.

Details on this clone: Other DNA sequences in the sample encode the same CDR3. The chain employs TRBV7-9 and TRBJ1-3; D is uncertain. Looked up from germline, CDR1 is SEHNR and CDR2 is FQNEAQ (reference sequence). The CDR3 runs to 13 residues. V was cut by 1 base and J by 4 bases, with 5 bases left in between. The CDR3 nucleotides read TGTGCCAGCAGCTTAGGGAGCGGAAACACCATATATTTT. Translation gives CASSLGSGNTIYF.

The chain employs TRBV25-1 and TRBJ1-2; a weak D match, TRBD1 (5 bases). Germline CDR1 MGHDK, CDR2 SYGVNS. CDR3 length: 16 residues. Trimming shortened V by 1 base and J by 5 bases, and 17 bases separated the two germline ends. This chain's CDR3 is CASSELGEGLRYGYTF. Written as DNA, the CDR3 is TGTGCCAGCAGTGAATTAGGGGAGGGGTTGAGGTATGGCTACACCTTC.

The rearrangement uses TRBV11-3 and TRBJ2-3, with TRBD1 identical over 8 bases. V gave up 5 bases and J gave up 4 bases; unmatched junction bases: 8. The CDR3 has 15 residues. The germline gives CDR1 SGHNT, CDR2 YENEEA. The CDR3 here is CASSLRTGSADTQYF. The CDR3 DNA follows: TGTGCCAGCAGCCTCCGGACAGGGTCAGCAGATACGCAGTATTTT.

The chain has TRBV4-1 and TRBJ2-5; 10 nucleotides line up with TRBD2. Germline CDR1 reads MGHRA; CDR2 reads YSYEKL. The CDR3 spans 18 residues. Unmatched junction bases numbered 10, after V lost 0 bases and J lost 3 bases. The chain's CDR3 is CASSQEVYGLAGEETQYF. As DNA, the CDR3 is TGCGCCAGCAGCCAAGAGGTCTACGGGCTAGCGGGAGAAGAGACCCAGTACTTC.

This chain connects TRBV6-1 to TRBJ1-4; D perhaps matches TRBD1 (6 bases). Looked up from germline, CDR1 is MNHNS and CDR2 is SASEGT. The CDR3 length is 15 residues. The V gene lost 6 bases and the J gene lost 6 bases, with 17 bases spanning the gap. The CDR3: CASSPRGRRYEKLFF. CDR3 in DNA: TGTGCCAGCAGCCCCAGGGGAAGGCGGTATGAAAAACTGTTTTTT.

The chain joins TRBV10-3 to TRBJ1-5; TRBD1 is a possible D gene (6 bases). The ends were cut back, 10 bases at V and 1 base at J, with 17 bases in the middle. Germline V gives CDR1 ENHRY, CDR2 SYGVKD. The CDR3 has 15 amino acids. In DNA form, the CDR3 reads TGTGCCAGCAGGGGAGGATGGGAGAGCAATCAGCCCCAGCATTTT. Translating it yields CASRGGWESNQPQHF.

The rearrangement joins TRBV18 to TRBJ1-4, with D perhaps TRBD1 (5 bases). The germline V and J ends were trimmed by 3 bases and 8 bases, with 16 bases remaining between them. CDR1 and CDR2 (germline): KGHSH, LQKENI. The CDR3 covers 15 residues. DNA of the CDR3: TGTGCCAGCTCACCGCAGGAGGGCCGGGGGGAAAAACTGTTTTTT. Encoded protein: CASSPQEGRGEKLFF.

The CDR3 loop reads CASKGNWVNYGYTF. CDR3 nucleotides: TGCGCCAGCAAGGGAAATTGGGTTAACTATGGCTACACCTTC. V gene TRBV5-1 combines with J gene TRBJ1-2; D ambiguous. The CDR3 spans 14 residues. Germline V gene lookup returns CDR1 SGHRS and CDR2 YFSETQ. The germline V and J ends were trimmed by 6 bases and 1 base, with 13 bases remaining between them.

The rearrangement uses TRBV4-1 and TRBJ1-2, with a tentative D call TRBD1 (5 bases). Trimming removed 4 bases from V and 4 bases from J, with 19 bases in between. Per the germline V gene, CDR1 is MGHRA and CDR2 is YSYEKL. This CDR3 comprises 16 residues. The CDR3 DNA sequence: TGCGCCAGCAGCCTGGGAATGGGGGGAATCACCTATGGCTACACCTTC. Amino acid sequence: CASSLGMGGITYGYTF.

Points on this clone: In the same sample, other DNA sequences code for this CDR3. The chain employs TRBV28 and TRBJ1-5, with D unclear. Trimming cost V 3 bases and J 2 bases, with 11 bases left between them. CDR3 length: 15 amino acids. The V gene's germline CDR1 is MDHEN and CDR2 SYDVKM. CDR3 in amino acids: CASSLLGFGNQPQHF. DNA for the CDR3: TGTGCCAGCAGTTTGTTGGGCTTCGGCAATCAGCCCCAGCATTTT.

The gene calls are TRBV28 and TRBJ2-6, with D possibly called TRBD1 or TRBD2 (6 bases each). From germline, CDR1 is MDHEN and CDR2 SYDVKM. This CDR3 has 16 amino acids. V was trimmed by 7 bases and J by 1 base, leaving 14 bases between them. CDR3 amino acids: CASTLGGTSGANVLTF. CDR3 nucleotides: TGTGCCAGCACCCTTGGAGGGACATCTGGGGCCAACGTCCTGACTTTC.

The gene calls are TRBV28 and TRBJ1-2; no reliable D call. Germline lookup yields CDR1 MDHEN and CDR2 SYDVKM. The CDR3 length is 13 residues. V gave up 6 bases and J gave up 5 bases, with 13 bases separating them. Here the CDR3 DNA reads TGTGCCAGCAGGGGGTTTATTGCTTATGGCTACACCTTC. It yields the protein CASRGFIAYGYTF.

The V gene is TRBV30, the J gene TRBJ1-1; D gene ambiguous. Germline loops: CDR1 GTSNPN, CDR2 SVGIG (reference sequence). The CDR3 totals 12 residues. The CDR3 sequence: CAATGPRKKAFF. For the CDR3, the DNA is TGTGCTGCGACCGGGCCTCGAAAAAAAGCTTTCTTT.

This clone was seen a single time. The rearrangement links TRBV6-6 to TRBJ1-3, with D perhaps matching TRBD1 (6 bases). The CDR3 has 16 residues. Trimming cost V 5 bases and J 0 bases, with 14 bases left between them. CDR1 and CDR2 (germline): MNHNY, SVGAGI (reference sequence). CDR3 region: CASSGGDILSGNTIYF. The CDR3 DNA reads TGTGCCAGCAGTGGGGGGGACATTCTCTCTGGAAACACCATATATTTT.

This chain links TRBV11-2 with TRBJ1-6; D is undetermined. With 2 bases removed from V and 0 bases from J, the gap between germline ends came to 5 bases. There are 15 residues in the CDR3. The germline CDR1 and CDR2 sequences are SGHAT and FQNNGV. The CDR3 sequence is CASSLFGSYNSPLHF. The CDR3 DNA reads TGTGCCAGCAGCTTATTCGGCTCCTATAATTCACCCCTCCACTTT.

This clone was observed a single time. This chain uses TRBV7-9 with TRBJ1-6, with unresolved D. Germline CDR1 and CDR2: SEHNR and FQNEAQ (reference sequence). The CDR3 length is 12 residues. Trimming removed 1 base at V and 10 bases at J, with 5 bases between. The CDR3 region is CASSLDPSPLHF. The CDR3, as DNA: TGTGCCAGCAGCTTAGACCCGTCACCCCTCCACTTT.

The CDR3 spells CASSPTGREQYF. The CDR3 DNA reads TGCGCCAGCAGCCCGACAGGGCGCGAGCAGTACTTC. The chain has TRBV5-1 and TRBJ2-7; TRBD1 aligns across 7 bases. This CDR3 is 12 amino acids long. With V trimmed by 4 bases and J by 6 bases, 4 bases remained unmatched. Germline values: CDR1 SGHRS, CDR2 YFSETQ.

The rearrangement links TRBV7-9 to TRBJ2-3; D is perhaps TRBD2 (5 bases). The CDR3 is 15 residues long. The V end was cut by 5 bases, the J end by 5 bases, with 17 bases between. Germline-derived CDR1 and CDR2 are SEHNR and FQNEAQ (reference sequence). DNA of the CDR3: TGTGCCAGCAGCCCTGTATCGGTTCGGGGAGATACGCAGTATTTT. Translating gives CASSPVSVRGDTQYF.

The chain has TRBV29-1 and TRBJ2-3; 9 bases agree with TRBD1. The V gene end was trimmed by 7 bases and the J gene end by 6 bases; junction bases not matched to a gene: 14. This CDR3 has 15 amino acids. Germline CDR1 SQVTM, CDR2 ANQGSEA. The CDR3: CSGSDRGGGVDTQYF. Written as DNA, the CDR3 is TGCAGCGGCTCGGACAGGGGCGGGGGTGTGGATACGCAGTATTTT.

This clone was detected only once. V gene TRBV6-5 combines with J gene TRBJ2-7; D unclear. CDR1 and CDR2 from the germline V gene are MNHEY and SVGAGI. V dropped 4 bases and J dropped 3 bases, with 10 bases sitting between them. CDR3 length equals 13 residues. CDR3 sequence: CASSLSRFYEQYF. CDR3 DNA sequence: TGTGCCAGCAGTTTAAGCAGGTTCTACGAGCAGTACTTC.

This clone was picked up one time. The V and J genes are TRBV14 and TRBJ2-3; 8 nucleotides agree with TRBD2. This CDR3 region has 16 residues. With 0 bases clipped from V and 1 base from J, the junction kept 3 bases outside the gene matches. The germline gives CDR1 SGHDN, CDR2 FVKESK. The CDR3 is CASSQETSVGTDTQYF. CDR3 nucleotides: TGTGCCAGCAGCCAAGAGACTAGCGTAGGCACAGATACGCAGTATTTT.

The chain joins TRBV5-4 to TRBJ1-1; 10 nucleotides agree with TRBD1. CDR1 and CDR2 (germline): SGHNT, YYREEE (reference sequence). J gave up 7 bases and V 4 bases, and 7 bases lay outside the gene matches. CDR3 length equals 14 residues. CDR3 amino acids: CASSQSGQGFEAFF. The DNA of the CDR3 is TGTGCCAGCAGCCAATCGGGACAGGGGTTTGAAGCTTTCTTT.

The genes are TRBV5-6 and TRBJ1-4; D remains ambiguous. The germline CDR1 and CDR2 sequences are SGHDT and YYEEEE. V was pared by 0 bases and J by 4 bases, with 10 bases between. CDR3 length: 15 residues. The DNA of the CDR3 is TGTGCCAGCAGCTTGGTGAGGGAGAATAATGAAAAACTGTTTTTT. Residues: CASSLVRENNEKLFF.